The 8 T cell receptor beta chains listed next were all sequenced from one sample in a study of blood T cell repertoires in COVID-19. Profiling relied on immunoSEQ multiplex PCR, and the TCRdb table lists in-frame clones only, not all of them. The sample lists roughly 230,000 clones, 65% to 90% occurring once. Material for sequencing was peripheral blood. All receptors come from a middle-aged man with COVID-19, enrolled during active disease.

This chain joins TRBV2 and TRBJ2-3, with 7 bases lining up with TRBD1. With 6 bases clipped from V and 2 bases from J, the junction kept 2 bases outside the gene matches. The CDR3 is 13 amino acids. The germline V gene has CDR1 SNHLY and CDR2 FYNNEI. The CDR3 here is CASRGTVTDTQYF. Written as DNA, the CDR3 is TGTGCCAGCAGAGGGACAGTCACAGATACGCAGTATTTT.

In the case of this clone: In the same sample, other DNA sequences code for this CDR3. This chain joins TRBV5-1 and TRBJ2-7, with 9 bases that match TRBD1. The CDR3 is 14 residues long. The V and J ends lost 1 base and 3 bases, in that order; junction bases with no gene match: 2. Germline CDR1 SGHRS, CDR2 YFSETQ. In DNA, the CDR3 is TGCGCCAGCAGCTTGTCGACAGGGGGCTACGAGCAGTACTTC. Its translation: CASSLSTGGYEQYF. Combining the CDR3 with reference TRBV5-1 and TRBJ2-7 gives the whole variable domain KAGVTQTPRYLIKTRGQQVTLSCSPISGHRSVSWYQQTPGQGLQFLFEYFSETQRNKGNFPGRFSGRQFSNSRSEMNVSTLELGDSALYLCASSLSTGGYEQYFGPGTRLTVT.

The chain has TRBV18 and TRBJ1-1; TRBD1 matches 7 bases. Germline V gene data show CDR1 as KGHSH and CDR2 as LQKENI. This CDR3 spans 14 amino acids. With V trimmed by 5 bases and J by 0 bases, 3 bases remained unmatched. CDR3 nucleotides: TGTGCCAGCTCAGGACAGGAGATGAACACTGAAGCTTTCTTT. Translated, it gives CASSGQEMNTEAFF.

The chain uses TRBV7-3 and TRBJ2-3; 10 nucleotides align to TRBD2. Per germline, CDR1 SGHTA and CDR2 FQGTGA. CDR3 length equals 16 residues. With V trimmed by 5 bases and J by 5 bases, 10 bases remained unmatched. In DNA, the CDR3 is TGTGCCAGCAGCCCCTATAGGGCTAGCGGGGGAGATACGCAGTATTTT. Its protein is CASSPYRASGGDTQYF.

The DNA of the CDR3 is TGTGCCAGCAGCCATACCGGGACTAGTACCGGGGAGCTGTTTTTT. The encoded protein is CASSHTGTSTGELFF. The chain is built from TRBV3-1 (or the pseudogene TRBV3-2) and TRBJ2-2; 8 bases fit TRBD2. Germline V CDR1 and CDR2: LGHDT, YNNKEL (reference sequence). The CDR3 has 15 residues. J gave up 5 bases and V 3 bases, and 5 bases lay outside the gene matches.

This clone was observed once. The J gene is TRBJ2-5, the V gene TRBV9, with a tentative D call TRBD2 (6 bases). Deletions cut 4 bases from V and 5 bases from J, with 12 bases between. This CDR3 is built from 13 residues. Germline V gene data show CDR1 as SGDLS and CDR2 as YYNGEE. The CDR3 reads CASSPGAGETQYF. The CDR3 region has the DNA TGTGCCAGCAGCCCCGGGGCGGGGGAGACCCAGTACTTC. Complete variable domain (other parts from reference TRBV9 and TRBJ2-5): DSGVTQTPKHLITATGQRVTLRCSPRSGDLSVYWYQQSLDQGLQFLIQYYNGEERAKGNILERFSAQQFPDLHSELNLSSLELGDSALYFCASSPGAGETQYFGPGTRLLVL.

The gene calls are TRBV6-5 and TRBJ1-2, with D perhaps TRBD1 (5 bases). This CDR3 comprises 14 residues. Trimming removed 2 bases from V and 2 bases from J, with 9 bases in between. Germline V CDR1 and CDR2: MNHEY, SVGAGI. The CDR3 DNA reads as TGTGCCAGCAGTTACGCAGGGCGCAACTATGGCTACACCTTC. Translating gives CASSYAGRNYGYTF.

The chain employs TRBV13 and TRBJ1-2, with a tentative D call TRBD1 (6 bases). This CDR3 spans 14 amino acids. Between the trimmed V and J ends, which lost 5 bases and 3 bases, there was a span of 13 bases. Germline-derived CDR1 and CDR2 are PRHDT and FYEKMQ (reference sequence). The CDR3 reads CASSLVRQDYGYTF. The CDR3, as DNA: TGTGCCAGCAGCCTCGTGAGACAGGACTATGGCTACACCTTC.